This is a list of T cell receptor beta chains from one sample in a study of T cell responses to AZD1222 COVID-19 vaccine. TCRdb keeps only in-frame clones here, not all; method: immunoSEQ multiplex PCR. Counted here are approximately 110,000 clones, approximately 85% occurring once; the ten biggest clones make up less than 5.5%. This specimen consisted of peripheral blood, obtained 28 days after the second AZD1222 dose. The source of these receptors is an adult who received the AZD1222 COVID-19 vaccine. CDR3s include the opening cysteine and the closing phenylalanine or tryptophan. D genes are given only for firm matches. A clone size is listed for some rows: how often the clone was seen (once, few, many), or a class if it is expanded.

TRBJ2-5,TRBV28,-,-,TGTGCCAGCACCCCTGGTCTTTTCGAGACCCAGTACTTC,CASTPGLFETQYF
TRBJ1-5,TRBV2,-,once,TGTGCCAGCAGTGAGGAAGAATATAGCAATCAGCCCCAGCATTTT,CASSEEEYSNQPQHF
TRBJ1-1,TRBV2,-,-,-,CASSAFAQGAPIF
TRBJ2-3,TRBV10-3,-,-,TGTGCCATCGGAGGCTACCCGGGGGATACGCAGTATTTT,CAIGGYPGDTQYF
TRBJ1-3,TRBV13,-,few,TGTGCCAGCAGCTTAGGGGAGACTGGAAACACCATATATTTT,CASSLGETGNTIYF
TRBJ1-5,TRBV6-5,-,-,TGTGCCAGCAGTTACGGGGACCGCAATCAGCCCCAGCATTTT,CASSYGDRNQPQHF
TRBJ2-1,TRBV4-2,TRBD2,-,TGTGCCAGCAGCCAAGTGACTAGCGGGGATAATGAGCAGTTCTTC,CASSQVTSGDNEQFF
TRBJ1-5,TRBV5-1,-,-,TGCGCCAGCAGCTTGGCTCCAGGGGACCAGCCCCAGCATTTT,CASSLAPGDQPQHF
TRBJ1-3,TRBV4-2,-,-,TGTGCCAGCAGCCAAGACTTTGCGGGGGGGAGCTCTGGAAACACCATATATTTT,CASSQDFAGGSSGNTIYF
TRBJ2-1,TRBV6-5,-,-,TGTGCCAGCTATATCTCCCATAGTGGGTTCAATGAGCAGTTCTTC,CASYISHSGFNEQFF
TRBJ2-3,TRBV2,TRBD1,-,TGTGCCAGCAGTCCCATATTAGACAGGGGAGGTAGAGGAGATACGCAGTATTTT,CASSPILDRGGRGDTQYF
TRBJ2-1,TRBV7-3,TRBD2,-,TGTGCCAGCAGCTCCATAGCGGGGGCCAACAATGAGCAGTTCTTC,CASSSIAGANNEQFF
TRBJ1-5,TRBV9,TRBD1,-,TGTGCCAGCAGCCCGACACAGGGGGCGGGACAGCCCCAGCATTTT,CASSPTQGAGQPQHF
TRBJ1-2,TRBV7-2,-,-,TGTGCCAGCAGCTTAATAGGGGCGGCTTTTTACGGGGGCTACACCTTC,CASSLIGAAFYGGYTF
TRBJ2-5,TRBV20-1,-,once,TGCAGTGCTAGTTTGGAGACCCAGTACTTC,CSASLETQYF
TRBJ1-6,TRBV11-2,TRBD1,-,TGTGCCAGCAGCCAATTAAGGGGGCGATCACCCCTCCACTTT,CASSQLRGRSPLHF
TRBJ1-5,TRBV20-1,-,-,TGCAGTGCTAGTCTTGAGGTCCAGCCCCAGCATTTT,CSASLEVQPQHF
TRBJ1-5,TRBV28,-,-,TGTGCCAGCAGTTTATCCGGGCACCAGCATTTT,CASSLSGHQHF
TRBJ1-1,TRBV21-1,-,-,TGTGCCAGCAGCGAATTTGCCGGACAGGGGTGTGAAGCTTTCTTT,CASSEFAGQGCEAFF
TRBJ1-5,TRBV6-5,TRBD1,-,TGTGCCAGCAGCCGAAAGACAGGGGAGAAGGGGCCCCAGCATTTT,CASSRKTGEKGPQHF
TRBJ2-7,TRBV27,TRBD2,-,TGTGCCAGCAGTTTGCGGGCGGGGGGGCCTTACGAGCAGTACTTC,CASSLRAGGPYEQYF
TRBJ2-5,TRBV18,TRBD2,-,TGTGCCAGCTCACCAACTAGCGGGCAAGAGACCCAGTACTTC,CASSPTSGQETQYF
TRBJ1-4,TRBV9,TRBD1,-,TGTGCCAGCAGGGAGGGGGCAGGGCCGTCGACTAATGAAAAACTGTTTTTT,CASREGAGPSTNEKLFF
TRBJ2-5,TRBV25-1,-,-,TGTGCCAGCAGCGTCTCGGGGAGGCTCCAAGAGACCCAGTACTTC,CASSVSGRLQETQYF
TRBJ1-6,TRBV6-2/TRBV6-3,TRBD1,-,TGTGCCAGCAGTTCTCGATTCGTATCAACCCGGGACAGGGGTAACTCACCCCTCCACTTT,CASSSRFVSTRDRGNSPLHF
TRBJ2-1,TRBV11-2,-,-,TGTGCCAGCAGCTTAAGTCGGGAGATCCAGTTCTTC,CASSLSREIQFF
TRBJ2-1,TRBV6-1,-,-,TGTGCCAGCAGTGGTGGGACGGGATGGGTTACCTCCTACAATGAGCAGTTCTTC,CASSGGTGWVTSYNEQFF
TRBJ1-4,TRBV7-2,TRBD1,-,TGTGCCAGCAGCCGCGGGGACAGAAAAGAAAAACTGTTTTTT,CASSRGDRKEKLFF
TRBJ2-3,TRBV24-1,-,-,TGTGCCACCAGTGACAGGGTCAGCACAGATACGCAGTATTTT,CATSDRVSTDTQYF
TRBJ2-7,TRBV6-2/TRBV6-3,TRBD1,-,TGTGCCAGCACCCCGGTTGGGACAGAGCTCTACGAGCAGTACTTC,CASTPVGTELYEQYF
TRBJ1-2,TRBV28,-,few,TGTGCCAGCAGTTCCTATGGGGTTGGCTACACCTTC,CASSSYGVGYTF
TRBJ2-3,TRBV10-3,-,-,TGTGCCATCGGGGGTAGCACAGATACGCAGTATTTT,CAIGGSTDTQYF
TRBJ1-5,TRBV6-5,TRBD1,-,TGTGCCAGCAGTTCATCAATAACAGGGGTGGAGGAGCCCCAGCATTTT,CASSSSITGVEEPQHF
TRBJ2-1,TRBV20-1,TRBD1,-,TGCAGTGCTAGTCCTGCCAGGGGGATAGATGAGCAGTTCTTC,CSASPARGIDEQFF
TRBJ2-7,TRBV9,TRBD1,-,TGTGCCAGCAGCATAGGACAGGGGAGCTTCTACGAGCAGTACTTC,CASSIGQGSFYEQYF
TRBJ1-2,TRBV4-3,-,-,TGCGCCAGCAGCCAAACTCCCCTTGGTCGAAGTAACTATGGCTACACCTTC,CASSQTPLGRSNYGYTF
TRBJ1-5,TRBV12-3/TRBV12-4,-,-,TGTGCCAGCATACAGAGTTATCAGCCCCAGCATTTT,CASIQSYQPQHF
TRBJ1-6,TRBV28,-,-,TGTGCCAGCAGTGAACCTAACTATAATTCACCCCTCCACTTT,CASSEPNYNSPLHF
TRBJ1-2,TRBV5-8,-,-,TGTGCCAGCAGCTTGGAGGGGCGCTATGGCTACACCTTC,CASSLEGRYGYTF
TRBJ2-5,TRBV19,-,-,TGTGCCAGTAGTCAAACCGACTACGCCAAGGAAGAGACCCAGTACTTC,CASSQTDYAKEETQYF
TRBJ2-3,TRBV5-6,-,once,TGTGCCAGCAGCTTGGGAGGCAAGGGTATTACAGATACGCAGTATTTT,CASSLGGKGITDTQYF
TRBJ2-6,TRBV6-2/TRBV6-3,-,-,TGTGCCAGCAGTGGAGGGGCCCGAAGGGCTGGTGGGGCCAACGTCCTGACTTTC,CASSGGARRAGGANVLTF